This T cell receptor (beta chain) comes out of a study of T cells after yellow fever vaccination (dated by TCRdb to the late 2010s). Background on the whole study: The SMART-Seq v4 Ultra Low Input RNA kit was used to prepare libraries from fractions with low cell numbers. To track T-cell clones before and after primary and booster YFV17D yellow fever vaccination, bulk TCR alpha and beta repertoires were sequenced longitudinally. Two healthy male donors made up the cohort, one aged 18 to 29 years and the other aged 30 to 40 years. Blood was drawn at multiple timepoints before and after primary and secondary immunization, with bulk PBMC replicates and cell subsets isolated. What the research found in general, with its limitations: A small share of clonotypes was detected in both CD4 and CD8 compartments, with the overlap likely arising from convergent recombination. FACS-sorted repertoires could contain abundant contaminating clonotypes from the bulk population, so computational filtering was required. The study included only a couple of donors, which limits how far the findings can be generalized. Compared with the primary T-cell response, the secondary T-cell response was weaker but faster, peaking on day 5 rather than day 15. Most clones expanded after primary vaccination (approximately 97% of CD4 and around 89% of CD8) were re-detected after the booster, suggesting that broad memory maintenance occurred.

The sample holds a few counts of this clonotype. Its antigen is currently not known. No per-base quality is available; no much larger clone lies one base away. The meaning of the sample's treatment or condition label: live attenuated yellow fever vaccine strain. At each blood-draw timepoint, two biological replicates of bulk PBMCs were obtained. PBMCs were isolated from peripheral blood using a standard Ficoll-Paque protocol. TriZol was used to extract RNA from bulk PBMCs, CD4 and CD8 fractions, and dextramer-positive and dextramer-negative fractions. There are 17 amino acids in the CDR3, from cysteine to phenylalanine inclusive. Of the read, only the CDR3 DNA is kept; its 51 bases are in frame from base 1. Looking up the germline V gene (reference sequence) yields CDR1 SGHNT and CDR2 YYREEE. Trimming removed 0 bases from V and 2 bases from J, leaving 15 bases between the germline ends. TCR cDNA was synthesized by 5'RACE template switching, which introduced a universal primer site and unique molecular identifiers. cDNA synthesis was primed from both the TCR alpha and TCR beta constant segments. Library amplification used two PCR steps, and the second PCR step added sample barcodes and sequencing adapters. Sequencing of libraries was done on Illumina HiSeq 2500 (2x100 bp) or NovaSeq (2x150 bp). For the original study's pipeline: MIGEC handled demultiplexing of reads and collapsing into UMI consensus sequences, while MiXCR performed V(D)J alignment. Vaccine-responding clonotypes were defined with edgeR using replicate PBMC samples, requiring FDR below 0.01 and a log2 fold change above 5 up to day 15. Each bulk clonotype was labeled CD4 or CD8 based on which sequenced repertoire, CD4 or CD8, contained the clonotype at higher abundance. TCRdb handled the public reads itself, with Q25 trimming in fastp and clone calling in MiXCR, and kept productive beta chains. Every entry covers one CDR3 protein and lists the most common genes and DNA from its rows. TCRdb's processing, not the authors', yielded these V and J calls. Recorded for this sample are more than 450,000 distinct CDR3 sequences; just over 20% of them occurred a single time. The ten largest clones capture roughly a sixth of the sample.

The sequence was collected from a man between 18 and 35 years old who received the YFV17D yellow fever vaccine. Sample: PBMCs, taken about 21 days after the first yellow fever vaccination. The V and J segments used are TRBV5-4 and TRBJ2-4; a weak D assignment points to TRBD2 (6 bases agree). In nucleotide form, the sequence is TGTGCCAGCAGCTTGGGGGGAGGTTTGGATCCCAAAAACATTCAGTACTTC. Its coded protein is CASSLGGGLDPKNIQYF.